This T cell receptor (beta chain) was sequenced in a study of T-cell reconstitution after alpha-beta-depleted transplantation in children. The ends lost 2 bases at V and 5 bases at J; junction bases unmatched: 6. Per the germline V gene, CDR1 is DFQATT and CDR2 is SNEGSKA (reference sequence). The CDR3 covers 16 residues. General study points: Newly produced T cells mostly accounted for T-cell counts and diversity one year post-transplant. Several patients had high TCRbeta diversity at day 60; it came from surviving recipient T cells and thymic progenitors. The study reportedly traced alpha-beta T cells about two months after transplant to several hundred expanded graft clones.

This clonotype was seen many times. Its matching antigen is unknown. For TCRbeta, the library was prepared with unique molecular identifiers. TCRdb re-called the PCR reads through MiXCR, storing one row per CDR3 protein. Among about 230,000 distinct CDR3 sequences, approximately 10% were seen once, and the ten largest hold 28%. The chain joins TRBV20-1 to TRBJ2-7; 16 positions agree with TRBD2. The TCR originated in a child less than two years old with acute myeloid leukemia, due to receive a stem cell transplant. This material consisted of PBMCs, taken before TCRalphabeta/CD19-depleted stem cell transplant. The CDR3 sequence: CSARSGTSGRVNEQYF. CDR3 DNA sequence: TGCAGTGCTAGATCCGGGACTAGCGGGAGGGTGAACGAGCAGTACTTC.